The 18 T cell receptor beta chains presented below share a single source sample, sequenced in a study of beta chain features in type 1 diabetes. General observations from the study: Type 1 diabetes patients had TCRB CDR3s that were shorter (moderately but significantly so) in all four CD4+ subsets.

Since all of the isolated RNA was reverse transcribed, expressed TCRB transcripts were what got sequenced. This table comes from immunoSEQ multiplex PCR, and its TCRdb copy is limited to in-frame clones, with some not included. The sample holds 250,000 to 300,000 clones, around 25% seen once. Antigens of these TCRs are unknown. The sequencing sample was made of naive CD4+ T cells from blood. Receptor source: a woman between 25 and 40 years old with type 1 diabetes.

The chain is built from TRBV5-1 and TRBJ2-7; 7 bases map to TRBD2. V dropped 7 bases and J dropped 2; count of bases not matched to a gene: 12. This CDR3 has 15 residues. Per germline, CDR1 SGHRS and CDR2 YFSETQ. CDR3 in amino acids: CASSPGGRGTYEQYF. For the CDR3, the DNA is TGCGCCAGCTCACCCGGCGGGCGGGGGACCTACGAGCAGTACTTC.

A few counts support this clone. This rearrangement joins TRBV18 to TRBJ2-5; D is perhaps TRBD2 (6 bases). Germline V gene sequence: CDR1 KGHSH, CDR2 LQKENI. The CDR3 extends over 16 amino acids. V shed 2 bases and J shed 3 bases, with 16 bases lying between them. CDR3 loop: CASSPFSRERKETQYF. The CDR3 nucleotides are TGTGCCAGCTCACCATTTTCCCGGGAGAGGAAAGAGACCCAGTACTTC.

Only a few counts were recorded for this clone. The chain has TRBV28 and TRBJ2-1, with 7 bases that match TRBD2. Trimming cost V 3 bases and J 7 bases; bases outside gene matches: 9. This CDR3 region has 15 residues. Germline CDR1 MDHEN, CDR2 SYDVKM. The CDR3 sequence is CASSFPSGVENEQFF. The CDR3 DNA reads TGTGCCAGCAGTTTCCCCAGCGGGGTGGAGAATGAGCAGTTCTTC.

The chain couples TRBV19 to TRBJ2-6; D is unclear. Germline loops: CDR1 LNHDA, CDR2 SQIVND (reference sequence). The CDR3 is 14 amino acids. V was clipped by 3 bases and J by 2 bases, with 5 bases between them. This CDR3 reads CASSIGAGANVLTF. The CDR3, as DNA: TGTGCCAGTAGTATTGGAGCTGGGGCCAACGTCCTGACTTTC. Combining the CDR3 with reference TRBV19 and TRBJ2-6 gives the whole variable domain DGGITQSPKYLFRKEGQNVTLSCEQNLNHDAMYWYRQDPGQGLRLIYYSQIVNDFQKGDIAEGYSVSREKKESFPLTVTSAQKNPTAFYLCASSIGAGANVLTFGAGSRLTVL.

This clone was seen more than once but under ten times. The chain combines TRBV4-1 with TRBJ2-1; 7 nucleotides line up with TRBD2. CDR3 size: 14 residues. With V trimmed by 2 bases and J by 7 bases, 5 bases remained unmatched. Germline CDR1 is MGHRA and CDR2 is YSYEKL. The CDR3 region is CASSQIGGSNEQFF. The CDR3, as DNA: TGCGCCAGCAGCCAAATCGGGGGGAGTAATGAGCAGTTCTTC.

This clone has just a few counts. The chain joins TRBV28 to TRBJ1-2, with D perhaps matching TRBD1 (6 bases). CDR1 and CDR2 from the germline V gene are MDHEN and SYDVKM. Trimming shortened V by 6 bases and J by 5 bases, and 10 bases separated the two germline ends. The CDR3 covers 12 residues. The CDR3 DNA is TGTGCCAGCAGCCTGGACAGTTATGGCTACACCTTC. Translating it yields CASSLDSYGYTF.

Turning to this clone: This specimen includes other DNA sequences encoding the same CDR3. CDR3 coding DNA: TGTGCCAGCAGCTTAGGACTTCAAGAGACCCAGTACTTC. Its protein product is CASSLGLQETQYF. The chain has TRBV11-3 and TRBJ2-5; D is unresolved. V dropped 1 base and J dropped 2 bases, with 5 bases sitting between them. The germline V gene has CDR1 SGHNT and CDR2 YENEEA. The CDR3 is 13 residues long.

The rearrangement links TRBV6-4 to TRBJ2-1; 8 nucleotides agree with TRBD1. After removal of 3 bases from V and 10 bases from J, the junction contained 5 bases not matched to a gene. Germline V CDR1 and CDR2: MRHNA, SNTAGT. This CDR3 is 13 amino acids long. This CDR3 reads CASSEVTGEEQFF. The DNA of the CDR3 is TGTGCCAGCAGTGAAGTGACAGGGGAAGAGCAGTTCTTC.

The chain employs TRBV28 and TRBJ2-1; 10 nucleotides line up with TRBD1. Trimming took 8 bases from V and 3 from J; bases not matched to a gene: 4. Germline V gene sequence: CDR1 MDHEN, CDR2 SYDVKM. CDR3 length: 14 residues. The CDR3 protein is CASGGTGDYNEQFF. CDR3 DNA sequence: TGTGCCAGCGGAGGGACAGGGGACTACAATGAGCAGTTCTTC.

V usage is TRBV18 and J usage is TRBJ2-7, with 8 bases aligning to TRBD1. Germline V gene sequence: CDR1 KGHSH, CDR2 LQKENI. V lost 3 bases and J lost 6; bases outside the gene matches: 13. The CDR3 sequence is 16 residues long. CDR3 protein: CASSPWGTGAPSEQYF. CDR3 in DNA: TGTGCCAGCTCACCGTGGGGGACAGGCGCCCCCAGCGAGCAGTACTTC.

This clone turned up a few times. The gene calls are TRBV28 and TRBJ2-1, with D perhaps matching TRBD1 (6 bases). This CDR3 has 13 amino acids. Trimming took off 5 bases at V and 8 bases at J, with 13 bases between the two ends. The V gene's germline CDR1 is MDHEN and CDR2 SYDVKM. CDR3 in DNA: TGTGCCAGCAGTCGGCACAGGGCCCATGAGCAGTTCTTC. Its translation: CASSRHRAHEQFF.

A few counts support this clone. The chain recombines TRBV4-2 with TRBJ2-7; D perhaps matches TRBD1 (6 bases). There are 15 residues in the CDR3. Germline V gene lookup returns CDR1 LGHNA and CDR2 YNFKEQ. V was clipped by 1 base and J by 6 bases, with 16 bases between them. CDR3: CASSQVTGFRGEQYF. The DNA of the CDR3 is TGTGCCAGCAGCCAAGTGACAGGCTTTAGGGGCGAGCAGTACTTC.

Only a few counts were recorded for this clone. The rearrangement uses TRBV7-9 and TRBJ1-1; 7 positions match TRBD1. The germline gives CDR1 SEHNR, CDR2 FQNEAQ (reference sequence). J was trimmed by 3 bases and V by 1 base; bases with no gene match: 5. CDR3 length: 15 amino acids. CDR3 in DNA: TGTGCCAGCAGCTTAGGGGAACAGGGGTACACTGAAGCTTTCTTT. Residues: CASSLGEQGYTEAFF.

The genes are TRBV28 and TRBJ2-1, with D perhaps matching TRBD1 (5 bases). Trimming took off 6 bases at V and 6 bases at J, with 9 bases between the two ends. This CDR3 spans 12 amino acids. The germline V gene has CDR1 MDHEN and CDR2 SYDVKM. In nucleotides, the CDR3 is TGTGCCAGCAGCCTCAGGGTCAATGAGCAGTTCTTC. The encoded protein is CASSLRVNEQFF.

This clone was counted only a few times. This chain connects TRBV18 to TRBJ1-1, with 10 bases identical to TRBD1. The junction had 7 bases not matched to a gene; V was cut back by 3 bases and J by 3 bases. This CDR3 comprises 16 residues. Per germline, CDR1 KGHSH and CDR2 LQKENI. CDR3 sequence reads: CASSPLDRGMDTEAFF. CDR3 nucleotide sequence: TGTGCCAGCTCACCCTTGGACAGGGGGATGGACACTGAAGCTTTCTTT.

A note on this clone: Other DNA sequences within the sample encode an identical CDR3. The V call is TRBV5-1, the J call TRBJ2-3; 7 bases agree with TRBD2. Per germline, CDR1 SGHRS and CDR2 YFSETQ. This CDR3 region has 16 residues. V was pared by 0 bases and J by 0 bases, with 4 bases of the junction left unmatched. The CDR3 DNA follows: TGCGCCAGCAGCTTGGGGCTAGCGGAAAGCACAGATACGCAGTATTTT. Residues: CASSLGLAESTDTQYF.

This chain links TRBV2 with TRBJ1-1; D is perhaps TRBD1 (6 bases). CDR1 is SNHLY and CDR2 is FYNNEI in the germline V gene. V dropped 5 bases and J dropped 12 bases, with 16 bases sitting between them. The CDR3 contains 12 residues. The DNA of the CDR3 is TGTGCCAGCAGTCGCTACCAGGGGTTGTCTTTCTTT. Translating gives CASSRYQGLSFF.

The rearrangement links TRBV7-9 to TRBJ1-3; unclear D gene. Between the trimmed V and J ends, which lost 1 base and 0 bases, there was a span of 4 bases. Germline CDR1 SEHNR, CDR2 FQNEAQ (reference sequence). This CDR3 region has 14 residues. The CDR3: CASSLGSSGNTIYF. As DNA, the CDR3 is TGTGCCAGCAGCTTAGGCAGCTCTGGAAACACCATATATTTT.